Following are 24 T cell receptor beta chains from one sample sequenced in a study of siplizumab effects on memory and regulatory T cells. Repertoires were generated with immunoSEQ multiplex PCR, while TCRdb's copy carries only in-frame clones and drops some. Altogether some 100,000 clones are present, about 95% being singletons, with the ten largest covering roughly 0.6%. Sequencing used Tregs sorted from blood. These receptor sequences come from a human donor in good health.

V and J are TRBV28 and TRBJ2-1, with D tentatively TRBD1 (6 bases). The CDR3 length is 15 residues. Looked up from germline, CDR1 is MDHEN and CDR2 is SYDVKM. The V end was cut by 7 bases, the J end by 0 bases, with 13 bases between. CDR3 protein: CASISLGGSYNEQFF. CDR3 nucleotides: TGTGCCAGCATCTCCCTAGGGGGCTCCTACAATGAGCAGTTCTTC.

This chain uses TRBV6-5 with TRBJ1-5, with a possible D match to TRBD1 (6 bases). Trimming left V 5 bases short and J 4 bases short, with 12 bases between. This CDR3 region has 14 residues. Germline V gene lookup returns CDR1 MNHEY and CDR2 SVGAGI. The CDR3: CASSGRGGNQPQHF. The CDR3 coding sequence is TGTGCCAGCAGTGGCAGGGGTGGGAATCAGCCCCAGCATTTT.

This chain joins TRBV19 and TRBJ2-2; D may match TRBD1 or TRBD2 (6 bases each). V was cut by 8 bases and J by 1 base, with 20 bases left in between. The CDR3 extends over 17 amino acids. Per the germline V gene, CDR1 is LNHDA and CDR2 is SQIVND (reference sequence). The CDR3 protein is CASLDAPGGGNTGELFF. In nucleotides, the CDR3 is TGTGCCAGTCTCGACGCCCCAGGAGGGGGGAACACCGGGGAGCTGTTTTTT.

The J gene is TRBJ1-2, the V gene TRBV5-1; D gene uncertain. Germline V gene data show CDR1 as SGHRS and CDR2 as YFSETQ. There are 12 residues in the CDR3. Trimming removed 0 bases at V and 7 bases at J, with 7 bases between. CDR3 nucleotides: TGCGCCAGCAGCTTGGCTACGGGTGGCTACACCTTC. Residues: CASSLATGGYTF.

The chain employs TRBV7-3 and TRBJ2-1; no clear D. There are 16 residues in the CDR3. Per germline, CDR1 SGHTA and CDR2 FQGTGA. The V end was cut by 2 bases, the J end by 2 bases, with 13 bases between. Here the CDR3 DNA reads TGTGCCAGCAGCTTACAAGCGACCAATGCCTACAATGAGCAGTTCTTC. Amino acid sequence: CASSLQATNAYNEQFF.

The CDR3 DNA reads as TGTGCCAGCAGTGGAAGACAGGGCCAACCCTACGAGCAGTACTTC. Translation gives CASSGRQGQPYEQYF. The chain uses TRBV25-1 and TRBJ2-7; 7 nucleotides match TRBD1. Germline V gene sequence: CDR1 MGHDK, CDR2 SYGVNS. J gave up 2 bases and V 4 bases, and 8 bases lay outside the gene matches. This CDR3 has 15 amino acids.

J is TRBJ2-6 and V is TRBV9; either TRBD1 or TRBD2 may supply D (5 bases each). The ends were cut back, 0 bases at V and 2 bases at J, with 6 bases in the middle. Germline CDR1 and CDR2: SGDLS and YYNGEE. The CDR3 extends over 15 amino acids. CDR3 DNA sequence: TGTGCCAGCAGCGTAGTGGGGGCTGGGGCCAACGTCCTGACTTTC. Encoded protein: CASSVVGAGANVLTF.

This chain connects TRBV5-1 to TRBJ2-7, with 8 bases lining up with TRBD1. CDR1 SGHRS and CDR2 YFSETQ come from the germline V gene. The length of the CDR3 is 15 residues. V was clipped by 2 bases and J by 5 bases; unmatched bases: 9. The CDR3 sequence is CASSFGTGLLNEQYF. The DNA for the CDR3 is TGCGCCAGCAGCTTCGGGACAGGACTCCTAAACGAGCAGTACTTC.

CDR3 amino acids: CASSSQGAGANVLTF. The CDR3 DNA follows: TGTGCCAGCAGTTCCCAGGGGGCTGGGGCCAACGTCCTGACTTTC. The gene calls are TRBV27 and TRBJ2-6, with 7 nucleotides matching TRBD1. The CDR3 runs to 15 residues. The germline CDR1 and CDR2 sequences are MNHEY and SMNVEV (reference sequence). Losses at the gene ends were 4 bases for V and 2 bases for J; bases not matched to a gene: 2.

This clone was found once. V is TRBV5-1 and J is TRBJ2-7, with a weak D call TRBD1 (5 bases). Germline CDR1 reads SGHRS; CDR2 reads YFSETQ. This CDR3 contains 16 residues. V dropped 0 bases and J dropped 0 bases, with 13 bases sitting between them. The CDR3 protein is CASSLAPTGSSYEQYF. Here the CDR3 DNA reads TGCGCCAGCAGCTTGGCCCCAACAGGATCCTCCTACGAGCAGTACTTC.

This rearrangement joins TRBV4-2 to TRBJ2-4, with a weak D call TRBD1 (5 bases). The germline V and J ends were trimmed by 0 bases and 5 bases, with 8 bases remaining between them. CDR3 size: 14 residues. The germline gives CDR1 LGHNA, CDR2 YNFKEQ. The CDR3 DNA reads TGTGCCAGCAGCCAAGACCTACAGGAAAACATTCAGTACTTC. It is translated as CASSQDLQENIQYF.

As regards this clone: Additional DNA sequences in this sample encode the identical CDR3. This chain connects TRBV14 to TRBJ2-7; no reliable D call. V dropped 1 base and J dropped 2 bases, with 6 bases sitting between them. The length of the CDR3 is 13 residues. CDR1 is SGHDN and CDR2 is FVKESK in the germline V gene. CDR3 DNA: TGTGCCAGCAGCCAAGGTGGACCCTACGAGCAGTACTTC. Its translation: CASSQGGPYEQYF. The full variable domain, with the rest looked up from reference TRBV14 and TRBJ2-7, is EAGVTQFPSHSVIEKGQTVTLRCDPISGHDNLYWYRRVMGKEIKFLLHFVKESKQDESGMPNNRFLAERTGGTYSTLKVQPAELEDSGVYFCASSQGGPYEQYFGPGTRLTVT.

The CDR3 DNA reads as TGCGCCAGCAGCCAAGGGACAGGACTATTTCCCTTCGAGCAGTACTTC. This translates into CASSQGTGLFPFEQYF. The gene calls are TRBV4-1 and TRBJ2-7, with D possibly matching TRBD1 (7 bases). The CDR3 runs 16 residues. Germline V gene sequence: CDR1 MGHRA, CDR2 YSYEKL. Trimming shortened V by 1 base and J by 6 bases, and 19 bases separated the two germline ends.

In DNA form, the CDR3 reads TGTGCCAGCAGTCGACAGGGGAAGGACACTGAAGCTTTCTTT. It yields the protein CASSRQGKDTEAFF. This chain connects TRBV7-3 to TRBJ1-1, with TRBD1 matching over 8 bases. The J segment lost 3 bases and the V segment lost 6 bases, leaving 6 bases of the junction unmatched. CDR1 and CDR2 (germline): SGHTA, FQGTGA. The CDR3 sequence is 14 residues long.

The chain recombines TRBV6-5 with TRBJ2-7; D may correspond to TRBD1 or TRBD2 (6 bases each). The V gene lost 0 bases and the J gene lost 4 bases, with 13 bases spanning the gap. The CDR3 is 15 amino acids. Germline values: CDR1 MNHEY, CDR2 SVGAGI. The CDR3 here is CASSYSTGGGYEQYF. Here the CDR3 DNA reads TGTGCCAGCAGTTACTCGACCGGGGGCGGTTACGAGCAGTACTTC.

This chain joins TRBV19 and TRBJ2-7, with a possible D match to TRBD1 (7 bases). V was cut by 6 bases and J by 2 bases, with 17 bases left in between. The CDR3 runs to 15 residues. Germline V gene sequence: CDR1 LNHDA, CDR2 SQIVND (reference sequence). CDR3 in amino acids: CASSKWGDRTYEQYF. The CDR3, as DNA: TGTGCCAGTAGCAAGTGGGGGGACAGAACCTACGAGCAGTACTTC. The full variable domain, rest sourced from reference TRBV19 and TRBJ2-7, is DGGITQSPKYLFRKEGQNVTLSCEQNLNHDAMYWYRQDPGQGLRLIYYSQIVNDFQKGDIAEGYSVSREKKESFPLTVTSAQKNPTAFYLCASSKWGDRTYEQYFGPGTRLTVT.

The CDR3 DNA sequence: TGCAGCGTTGAGTCCGAGGACGAGGGCACCTACGAGCAGTACTTC. Protein sequence: CSVESEDEGTYEQYF. V is TRBV29-1 and J is TRBJ2-7; tentative D call: TRBD2 (5 bases). The V end lost 3 bases, the J end lost 2 bases, and 17 bases lay between the germline ends. Germline V gene lookup returns CDR1 SQVTM and CDR2 ANQGSEA. This CDR3 has 15 residues.

The J gene is TRBJ2-7, the V gene TRBV27, with D hard to call. Trimming removed 0 bases from V and 3 bases from J, with 12 bases in between. The germline CDR1 and CDR2 sequences are MNHEY and SMNVEV (reference sequence). CDR3 length: 15 residues. The CDR3 DNA sequence: TGTGCCAGCAGTTTATCCAGAGGCTCTTTCTACGAGCAGTACTTC. It is translated as CASSLSRGSFYEQYF.

V gene TRBV2 combines with J gene TRBJ1-3; no clear D gene. Trimming stripped 3 bases from V and 1 base from J, with 7 bases between. The CDR3 spans 14 residues. Germline-derived CDR1 and CDR2 are SNHLY and FYNNEI. The CDR3 loop is CASSDRPSGNTIYF. For the CDR3, the DNA is TGTGCCAGCAGTGACAGGCCGTCTGGAAACACCATATATTTT.

J is TRBJ2-1 and V is TRBV5-1; 11 nucleotides line up with TRBD2. The CDR3 runs 15 residues. The germline V gene has CDR1 SGHRS and CDR2 YFSETQ. V was clipped by 1 base and J by 9 bases; unmatched bases: 6. CDR3 coding DNA: TGCGCCAGCAGCTTGACTAGCGGGAGACTACGTGAGCAGTTCTTC. It specifies CASSLTSGRLREQFF.

V usage is TRBV28 and J usage is TRBJ2-7; TRBD1 aligns across 9 bases. V dropped 2 bases and J dropped 0; count of bases not matched to a gene: 5. Germline values: CDR1 MDHEN, CDR2 SYDVKM. The CDR3 is 16 residues long. Here the CDR3 reads CASSLLGTGRSYEQYF. For the CDR3, the DNA is TGTGCCAGCAGTTTACTCGGGACAGGGCGCTCCTACGAGCAGTACTTC.

This clone has just one count. This chain uses TRBV11-2 with TRBJ2-3; D unresolved. CDR1 is SGHAT, CDR2 FQNNGV, per germline. The CDR3 is made up of 16 amino acids. V lost 0 bases and J 0 bases, leaving 10 bases between the germline ends. CDR3 DNA sequence: TGTGCCAGCAGCTTAGAAATAAGGGTTAGCACAGATACGCAGTATTTT. Residues: CASSLEIRVSTDTQYF.

The chain uses TRBV20-1 and TRBJ2-5; no firm D call. With 6 bases removed from V and 4 bases from J, the gap between germline ends came to 9 bases. The CDR3 is made up of 11 amino acids. The germline V gene encodes CDR1 DFQATT and CDR2 SNEGSKA (reference sequence). CDR3 nucleotides: TGCAGTGCGACCCGCGGAGAGACCCAGTACTTC. This codes for CSATRGETQYF.

The chain links TRBV11-3 to TRBJ2-1, with D perhaps TRBD1 (5 bases). This CDR3 region has 14 residues. Trimming left V 2 bases short and J 5 bases short, with 10 bases between. CDR1 and CDR2 from the germline V gene are SGHNT and YENEEA. The CDR3 DNA reads TGTGCCAGCAGCTTACAGTTACAGGACAATGAGCAGTTCTTC. Amino acids: CASSLQLQDNEQFF.